Shown below are 28 T cell receptor beta chains from a single sample sequenced in a study of T cells after yellow fever vaccination. Each CDR3 protein is one row after TCRdb ran MiXCR on the 5' RACE reads. The sample has about 160,000 distinct CDR3 sequences, almost 7% seen once; the top ten hold 2.5%. The sample here was CD4+ T cells sorted from PBMCs, taken 5 days after the first yellow fever vaccination. All receptors derive from a man younger than 35 who received the YFV17D yellow fever vaccine.

This clonotype occurred many times. For the CDR3, the DNA is TGCGCCAGCAGCTGGGCGGGGTCGGGTAACACTGAAGCTTTCTTT. Translation gives CASSWAGSGNTEAFF. This chain uses TRBV5-1 with TRBJ1-1, with unresolved D. V was trimmed by 3 bases and J by 2 bases, leaving 14 bases between them. This CDR3 is 15 amino acids long. Per germline, CDR1 SGHRS and CDR2 YFSETQ.

The V gene is TRBV5-1, the J gene TRBJ1-4; possible D gene TRBD1, 5 bases. CDR1 is SGHRS and CDR2 is YFSETQ in the germline V gene. CDR3 length equals 16 residues. The V gene lost 1 base and the J gene lost 7 bases, with 17 bases spanning the gap. The CDR3 DNA sequence: TGCGCCAGCAGCTTGTCCGCAGGGCTCGAGGGTGAAAAACTGTTTTTT. This gives the protein CASSLSAGLEGEKLFF.

This clonotype was counted ten times or more. J is TRBJ2-4 and V is TRBV12-3 or TRBV12-4, with D unresolved. The ends were cut back, 0 bases at V and 0 bases at J, with 6 bases in the middle. CDR3 length equals 15 residues. The CDR3 DNA is TGTGCCAGCAGTTTAGCGGGTTTAGCCAAAAACATTCAGTACTTC. Amino acids: CASSLAGLAKNIQYF.

Many counts were recorded for this clonotype. The rearrangement uses TRBV5-1 and TRBJ2-1; 10 bases are shared with TRBD2. This CDR3 spans 16 amino acids. Germline CDR1 SGHRS, CDR2 YFSETQ. With 3 bases clipped from V and 7 bases from J, the junction kept 10 bases outside the gene matches. The CDR3 loop reads CASSWPPLAGLNEQFF. The CDR3 nucleotides read TGCGCCAGCAGCTGGCCGCCACTAGCGGGGTTGAATGAGCAGTTCTTC.

The V gene is TRBV7-2, the J gene TRBJ2-4; 12 bases line up with TRBD2. CDR1 and CDR2 from the germline V gene are SGHTA and FQGNSA. With V trimmed by 5 bases and J by 7 bases, 3 bases remained unmatched. The CDR3 is made up of 14 amino acids. In DNA form, the CDR3 reads TGTGCCAGCAGCGCGACTAGCGGGGGCAACATTCAGTACTTC. This gives the protein CASSATSGGNIQYF.

V is TRBV5-8 and J is TRBJ1-4; D is unresolved. The CDR3 sequence is 12 residues long. Germline V gene data show CDR1 as SGHTS and CDR2 as YDEGEE. The V end lost 3 bases, the J end lost 8 bases, and 8 bases lay between the germline ends. CDR3 nucleotide sequence: TGTGCCAGCAGCTCCCCCACGGAAAAACTGTTTTTT. It yields the protein CASSSPTEKLFF.

The gene calls are TRBV12-3 or TRBV12-4 and TRBJ2-1; D is uncertain. The ends were cut back, 11 bases at V and 5 bases at J, with 28 bases in the middle. The CDR3 has 17 amino acids. The CDR3 nucleotides read TGTGCCTTCAGTTTTTTTGGTCTTCGTCCTCTCAACAATGAGCAGTTCTTC. Translation: CAFSFFGLRPLNNEQFF.

This clonotype was observed a handful of times. The chain links TRBV25-1 to TRBJ2-3, with D tentatively TRBD1 (7 bases). The V end lost 3 bases, the J end lost 3 bases, and 16 bases lay between the germline ends. Germline CDR1 and CDR2: MGHDK and SYGVNS. There are 16 residues in the CDR3. The CDR3 bases are TGTGCCAGCAGTGACAAGAGACAGGGACTGACAGATACGCAGTATTTT. Its protein product is CASSDKRQGLTDTQYF.

This clonotype appeared many times. V gene TRBV3-1 combines with J gene TRBJ2-1, with D perhaps matching TRBD1 or TRBD2 (5 bases each). Trimming took off 4 bases at V and 2 bases at J, with 12 bases between the two ends. The CDR3 is 15 residues long. CDR1 LGHDT and CDR2 YNNKEL come from the germline V gene (reference sequence). The CDR3 nucleotides read TGTGCCAGCAGCCTCCGGGACCCGACCTACAATGAGCAGTTCTTC. Amino acid sequence: CASSLRDPTYNEQFF.

This clonotype has at least ten counts. The rearrangement links TRBV12-3 or TRBV12-4 to TRBJ2-5; D uncertain. V dropped 5 bases and J dropped 2 bases, with 12 bases sitting between them. There are 14 residues in the CDR3. The CDR3 region has the DNA TGTGCCAGCAGTGCCAGGAATAATCAAGAGACCCAGTACTTC. As protein: CASSARNNQETQYF.

Worth noting for this clonotype: Since a much larger clone is just one base distant, this may be a read error. This rearrangement joins TRBV20-1 to TRBJ2-1; TRBD2 agrees at 7 bases. CDR1 is DFQATT and CDR2 is SNEGSKA in the germline V gene (reference sequence). The CDR3 is made up of 15 amino acids. The CDR3 region has the DNA TGCAGTACCTTCTCCGAGCGGGGAGCCCTGGGGAAGCACTTCTTC. It yields the protein CSTFSERGALGKHFF.

This clonotype has a handful of counts. The rearrangement joins TRBV11-2 to TRBJ2-7, with D perhaps TRBD1 (6 bases). Per germline, CDR1 SGHAT and CDR2 FQNNGV. The CDR3 has 14 residues. V lost 1 base, J lost 3 bases, and 10 bases lay in between. The CDR3 protein is CASSLVGDNYEQYF. CDR3 in DNA: TGTGCCAGCAGCTTAGTGGGGGACAACTACGAGCAGTACTTC.

The chain couples TRBV6-1 to TRBJ1-2, with a possible D match to TRBD1 (5 bases). V lost 5 bases, J lost 3 bases, and 10 bases lay in between. The CDR3 consists of 13 residues. CDR1 and CDR2 (germline): MNHNS, SASEGT. CDR3 nucleotides: TGTGCCAGCAGTCAAAGGGACGACTATGGCTACACCTTC. Protein product: CASSQRDDYGYTF.

This clonotype showed up just a few times. The chain joins TRBV4-1 to TRBJ2-5; D call uncertain. The CDR3 spans 15 residues. In germline, CDR1 is MGHRA, CDR2 YSYEKL. V lost 0 bases and J 4 bases, leaving 12 bases between the germline ends. CDR3 sequence: CASSQERATGETQYF. The CDR3 DNA sequence: TGCGCCAGCAGCCAAGAAAGGGCCACGGGAGAGACCCAGTACTTC.

This clonotype came up many times. J is TRBJ2-3 and V is TRBV3-1; TRBD2 matches at 7 bases. CDR3 length: 13 amino acids. Trimming removed 4 bases from V and 4 bases from J; junction bases left unmatched: 2. CDR1 and CDR2 (germline): LGHDT, YNNKEL (reference sequence). The CDR3 sequence is CASSRSGADTQYF. CDR3 DNA sequence: TGTGCCAGCAGCCGAAGCGGGGCAGATACGCAGTATTTT.

The table lists this clonotype with a few counts. The chain recombines TRBV6-2 or TRBV6-3 with TRBJ1-1, with 8 bases identical to TRBD1. The CDR3 is 13 residues long. CDR1 and CDR2 from the germline V gene are MNHEY and SVGEGT. The V and J ends lost 6 bases and 5 bases, in that order; junction bases with no gene match: 5. The CDR3 reads CASSQDRATEAFF. Here the CDR3 DNA reads TGTGCCAGCAGCCAGGACAGGGCTACTGAAGCTTTCTTT.

Ten or more counts support this clonotype. The V gene is TRBV4-1, the J gene TRBJ2-2; 7 bases are shared with TRBD1. Germline trimming cut 9 bases from V and 6 bases from J; bases unmatched to any gene: 7. Germline lookup yields CDR1 MGHRA and CDR2 YSYEKL. This CDR3 is built from 13 residues. The CDR3 protein is CASGTVYPGELFF. The CDR3 nucleotides are TGCGCCAGTGGGACAGTTTACCCCGGGGAGCTGTTTTTT.

This clonotype was recorded at least ten times. CDR3 nucleotides: TGCGCCAGCAGCTTGGGAGGGTTAGGCACTGAAGCTTTCTTT. Translated, it gives CASSLGGLGTEAFF. The chain has TRBV5-1 and TRBJ1-1; no clear D gene. The length of the CDR3 is 14 residues. V lost 0 bases and J 4 bases, leaving 10 bases between the germline ends. Germline-derived CDR1 and CDR2 are SGHRS and YFSETQ. The full variable domain, with the rest looked up from reference TRBV5-1 and TRBJ1-1, is KAGVTQTPRYLIKTRGQQVTLSCSPISGHRSVSWYQQTPGQGLQFLFEYFSETQRNKGNFPGRFSGRQFSNSRSEMNVSTLELGDSALYLCASSLGGLGTEAFFGQGTRLTVV.

This clonotype was recorded at least ten times. The chain is built from TRBV4-3 and TRBJ2-1, with D tentatively TRBD1 or TRBD2 (5 bases each). The CDR3 totals 16 residues. Looked up from germline, CDR1 is LGHNA and CDR2 is YSLEER. Trimming shortened V by 0 bases and J by 0 bases, and 9 bases separated the two germline ends. CDR3 in amino acids: CASSQDPGASYNEQFF. Here the CDR3 DNA reads TGCGCCAGCAGCCAAGACCCCGGGGCCTCCTACAATGAGCAGTTCTTC.

This clonotype was picked up a small number of times. The V and J genes are TRBV2 and TRBJ2-5, with 9 nucleotides matching TRBD2. CDR1 and CDR2 (germline): SNHLY, FYNNEI. The CDR3 has 15 residues. J lost 5 bases, V lost 1 base, and 5 bases had no gene match. The CDR3 DNA sequence: TGTGCCAGCAGTGAAGGTCTAGCGGGGCTCGAGACCCAGTACTTC. It codes for CASSEGLAGLETQYF.

The sample holds many counts of this clonotype. The chain joins TRBV6-5 to TRBJ1-6, with D possibly being TRBD1 (6 bases). Germline CDR1 and CDR2: MNHEY and SVGAGI. The CDR3 length is 15 residues. Trimming took 6 bases from V and 4 from J, leaving 13 bases between them. CDR3 DNA: TGTGCCAGCAGCCGAGGACAGCCTTATAATTCACCCCTCCACTTT. This gives the protein CASSRGQPYNSPLHF.

In this sample, this clonotype turned up once. A much bigger clone sits one base away, suggesting this may be a read error. For the CDR3, the DNA is TGTGCCAGCAGACAGGATAGGGGTACTGAAGCTTTCTTT. Protein sequence: CASRQDRGTEAFF. The chain joins TRBV7-2 to TRBJ1-1, with D tentatively TRBD1 (5 bases). Trimming removed 6 bases at V and 5 bases at J, with 13 bases between. The length of the CDR3 is 13 residues. Germline CDR1 and CDR2: SGHTA and FQGNSA.

This clonotype was counted at least ten times. V and J are TRBV5-1 and TRBJ2-5; TRBD1 agrees at 8 bases. Germline V lookup: CDR1 SGHRS, CDR2 YFSETQ. The CDR3 has 14 residues. After removal of 7 bases from V and 4 bases from J, the junction contained 9 bases not matched to a gene. The CDR3 nucleotides are TGCGCCAGCTCGATCGGACAGGGACGAGAGACCCAGTACTTC. Its protein is CASSIGQGRETQYF. The variable domain in full, completed from reference TRBV5-1 and TRBJ2-5, reads KAGVTQTPRYLIKTRGQQVTLSCSPISGHRSVSWYQQTPGQGLQFLFEYFSETQRNKGNFPGRFSGRQFSNSRSEMNVSTLELGDSALYLCASSIGQGRETQYFGPGTRLLVL.

The sample holds many counts of this clonotype. The chain couples TRBV12-3 or TRBV12-4 to TRBJ2-7; possible D gene TRBD2, 5 bases. Trimming removed 4 bases at V and 4 bases at J, with 11 bases between. The CDR3 loop spans 13 amino acids. CDR3: CASSWRRRYEQYF. CDR3 DNA sequence: TGTGCCAGCAGTTGGAGAAGGAGGTACGAGCAGTACTTC.

A word on this clonotype: A much larger clone differs by one base, so this may be a read error. This chain links TRBV6-2 or TRBV6-3 with TRBJ2-5; 7 bases align to TRBD2. Germline CDR1 reads MNHEY; CDR2 reads SVGEGT. The J segment lost 5 bases and the V segment lost 7 bases, leaving 7 bases of the junction unmatched. This CDR3 is built from 13 residues. In DNA, the CDR3 is TGTGCCAGCAAGCGGACTAGAAGGGAGACCCAGTACTTC. Protein: CASKRTRRETQYF.

CDR3 DNA: TGTGCCAGCAGCTTAGGGGCTAGCGGGGGCAATGAGCAGTTCTTC. This encodes CASSLGASGGNEQFF. The chain couples TRBV11-2 to TRBJ2-1; 10 bases map to TRBD2. The junction had 3 bases not matched to a gene; V was cut back by 1 base and J by 6 bases. The CDR3 contains 15 residues. The germline V gene encodes CDR1 SGHAT and CDR2 FQNNGV.

There are a few counts of this clonotype. The chain links TRBV5-4 to TRBJ1-4; the match to TRBD1 covers 9 bases. The CDR3 loop spans 14 amino acids. Per the germline V gene, CDR1 is SGHNT and CDR2 is YYREEE (reference sequence). V was pared by 4 bases and J by 8 bases, with 6 bases of the junction left unmatched. The CDR3 here is CASSAQGAGEKLFF. The CDR3 DNA is TGTGCCAGCAGCGCACAGGGGGCTGGGGAAAAACTGTTTTTT. The full variable domain, completed using reference TRBV5-4 and TRBJ1-4, is ETGVTQSPTHLIKTRGQQVTLRCSSQSGHNTVSWYQQALGQGPQFIFQYYREEENGRGNFPPRFSGLQFPNYSSELNVNALELDDSALYLCASSAQGAGEKLFFGSGTQLSVL.

This clonotype showed up many times. The chain carries TRBV5-5 and TRBJ1-2, with unresolved D. Germline V gene data show CDR1 as SGHKS and CDR2 as YYEKEE (reference sequence). CDR3 length: 15 amino acids. Trimming left V 2 bases short and J 0 bases short, with 11 bases between. The CDR3 here is CASSFLNTANYGYTF. CDR3 DNA sequence: TGTGCCAGCAGCTTCCTAAACACAGCTAACTATGGCTACACCTTC.